The 20 T cell receptor beta chains given below trace back to one sample, sequenced in a study of CD8 T cells in ankylosing spondylitis. TCRdb re-called the 5' RACE reads with MiXCR, one entry per CDR3 protein. Here the sample spans a few hundred thousand distinct CDR3 sequences, about 19% being singletons. The sample comprised blood, either unsorted or a sorted T cell fraction (not recorded which). These receptors all stem from a male donor with ankylosing spondylitis or in good health (not recorded which).

The table lists this clonotype with many counts. The rearrangement links TRBV29-1 to TRBJ2-3; D is uncertain. The CDR3 contains 12 residues. The V end lost 2 bases, the J end lost 4 bases, and 7 bases lay between the germline ends. Germline V gene data show CDR1 as SQVTM and CDR2 as ANQGSEA. CDR3 in amino acids: CSVERGPDTQYF. The CDR3 DNA reads TGCAGCGTTGAACGTGGTCCAGATACGCAGTATTTT.

The V call is TRBV7-2, the J call TRBJ1-3; D is uncertain. The germline gives CDR1 SGHTA, CDR2 FQGNSA. V gave up 5 bases and J gave up 0 bases, with 14 bases separating them. The CDR3 has 16 amino acids. DNA for the CDR3: TGTGCCAGCAGCACGACTCGGGGATACTCTGGAAACACCATATATTTT. This codes for CASSTTRGYSGNTIYF.

CDR3 in amino acids: CASSQWAGETQYF. CDR3 nucleotide sequence: TGTGCCAGCAGCCAATGGGCCGGAGAGACCCAGTACTTC. The rearrangement links TRBV3-1 to TRBJ2-5; D unclear. Per the germline V gene, CDR1 is LGHDT and CDR2 is YNNKEL (reference sequence). The CDR3 is 13 amino acids. V shed 2 bases and J shed 4 bases, with 8 bases lying between them.

In its sample, this clonotype was seen a few times. The V call is TRBV9, the J call TRBJ1-2; D gene uncertain. The ends were cut back, 0 bases at V and 7 bases at J, with 10 bases in the middle. CDR1 SGDLS and CDR2 YYNGEE come from the germline V gene. The CDR3 contains 13 residues. The CDR3 region has the DNA TGTGCCAGCAGCGTAGCTGTGGGAGTTGGCTACACCTTC. Translated, it gives CASSVAVGVGYTF.

This clonotype was seen many times. V usage is TRBV12-3 or TRBV12-4 and J usage is TRBJ1-5; D is undetermined. With 5 bases removed from V and 4 bases from J, the gap between germline ends came to 12 bases. This CDR3 contains 14 residues. CDR3 protein: CASSVAARNQPQHF. DNA for the CDR3: TGTGCCAGCAGTGTGGCAGCCAGGAATCAGCCCCAGCATTTT.

This clonotype has at least ten counts. The chain has TRBV29-1 and TRBJ2-7; 8 bases align to TRBD1. The CDR3 loop spans 12 amino acids. Germline CDR1 is SQVTM and CDR2 is ANQGSEA. Germline trimming cut 7 bases from V and 7 bases from J; bases unmatched to any gene: 9. The CDR3 bases are TGCAGCGCCCGAGGACAGGGTGAAGAGCAGTACGTC. As protein: CSARGQGEEQYV.

V usage is TRBV10-3 and J usage is TRBJ1-5, with D perhaps matching TRBD1 (6 bases). Trimming took 3 bases from V and 6 from J, leaving 12 bases between them. There are 14 residues in the CDR3. Germline V lookup: CDR1 ENHRY, CDR2 SYGVKD. The CDR3 coding sequence is TGTGCCATCAGTGAAGGGGGGGGCGGTCAGCCCCAGCATTTT. It codes for CAISEGGGGQPQHF.

In regard to this clonotype: This likely comes from a read error, as the CDR3 has no conserved phenylalanine or tryptophan at its end. The rearrangement uses TRBV12-3 or TRBV12-4 and TRBJ2-2; D gene uncertain. The V gene lost 5 bases and the J gene lost 7 bases, with 8 bases spanning the gap. The CDR3 contains 12 residues. CDR3 sequence reads: CASSQHSGELFS. The CDR3 DNA sequence: TGTGCCAGCAGTCAACACAGCGGGGAGCTGTTTTCT.

Ten or more counts support this clonotype. The J gene is TRBJ2-1, the V gene TRBV6-6; maybe TRBD1 (5 bases). Germline V gene data show CDR1 as MNHNY and CDR2 as SVGAGI (reference sequence). CDR3 length: 12 amino acids. V shed 8 bases and J shed 7 bases, with 12 bases lying between them. CDR3 loop: CASAKQGNEQFF. The CDR3 nucleotides read TGTGCCAGCGCAAAGCAGGGAAATGAGCAGTTCTTC.

This clonotype has more than one count but fewer than ten. The rearrangement links TRBV12-3 or TRBV12-4 to TRBJ1-2, with D hard to call. V dropped 4 bases and J dropped 5 bases, with 5 bases sitting between them. The CDR3 length is 11 residues. In DNA, the CDR3 is TGTGCCAGCAGTTCGGATTATGGCTACACCTTC. This translates into CASSSDYGYTF.

This clonotype came up many times. This chain links TRBV5-1 with TRBJ2-1; 9 bases agree with TRBD2. V trimming: 4 bases; J trimming: 4 bases; junction bases outside the gene matches: 12. The germline V gene encodes CDR1 SGHRS and CDR2 YFSETQ. The CDR3 is 17 amino acids. The CDR3 DNA sequence: TGCGCCAGCAGCCACCAACCGACTAGCGGAGTGTACAATGAGCAGTTCTTC. It translates to CASSHQPTSGVYNEQFF.

This chain joins TRBV3-1 and TRBJ2-1; 7 bases match TRBD2. V lost 5 bases and J lost 14; bases outside the gene matches: 9. Germline V gene lookup returns CDR1 LGHDT and CDR2 YNNKEL (reference sequence). The CDR3 covers 12 residues. In nucleotides, the CDR3 is TGTGCCAGCAGCTCAAGATCGACTAGCAAGTTCTTC. Translated, it gives CASSSRSTSKFF.

This clonotype has a handful of counts. V usage is TRBV2 and J usage is TRBJ2-2, with no clear D. The CDR3 extends over 12 amino acids. The V gene's germline CDR1 is SNHLY and CDR2 FYNNEI. V lost 4 bases and J lost 7, with 7 bases in between. The CDR3 DNA reads TGTGCCAGCAGTGGAGAGGTCGGGGAGCTGTTTTTT. It is translated as CASSGEVGELFF.

This clonotype has more than one count but fewer than ten. The rearrangement joins TRBV18 to TRBJ1-5; 8 bases agree with TRBD1. This CDR3 contains 18 residues. Germline V gene sequence: CDR1 KGHSH, CDR2 LQKENI. J was trimmed by 4 bases and V by 5 bases; bases with no gene match: 16. In DNA form, the CDR3 reads TGTGCCAGCTCATGGTCGGGACAGGCTGGCATGGGGAATCAGCCCCAGCATTTT. Residues: CASSWSGQAGMGNQPQHF.

This sequence joins TRBV20-1 and TRBJ2-7, with 12 positions matching TRBD1. Germline CDR1 and CDR2: DFQATT and SNEGSKA (reference sequence). Germline trimming cut 2 bases from V and 4 bases from J; bases unmatched to any gene: 6. The CDR3 is made up of 15 amino acids. The CDR3 coding sequence is TGCAGTGCTAGACCGGGACAGGGGGCTGAGTACGAGCAGTACGTC. Its translation: CSARPGQGAEYEQYV.

The V gene is TRBV6-5, the J gene TRBJ2-5; 8 nucleotides agree with TRBD2. V was clipped by 2 bases and J by 4 bases; unmatched bases: 3. The CDR3 is 14 residues long. In germline, CDR1 is MNHEY, CDR2 SVGAGI. The CDR3 loop is CASSYHRGGETQYF. Here the CDR3 DNA reads TGTGCCAGCAGTTACCACCGGGGGGGAGAGACCCAGTACTTC.

The chain has TRBV5-1 and TRBJ2-1, with a weak D call TRBD2 (5 bases). Per germline, CDR1 SGHRS and CDR2 YFSETQ. CDR3 length: 15 amino acids. V was clipped by 3 bases and J by 8 bases, with 18 bases between them. CDR3 sequence reads: CASSSHQAAKDEQFF. CDR3 DNA sequence: TGCGCCAGCAGCTCCCACCAAGCGGCCAAGGATGAGCAGTTCTTC.

The chain is built from TRBV5-1 and TRBJ2-3; 10 bases line up with TRBD2. The CDR3 length is 17 residues. Germline trimming cut 5 bases from V and 0 bases from J; bases unmatched to any gene: 9. Germline V gene sequence: CDR1 SGHRS, CDR2 YFSETQ. CDR3 protein: CASRFGTSVSSTDTQYF. As DNA, the CDR3 is TGCGCCAGCAGGTTCGGGACTAGCGTATCTAGCACAGATACGCAGTATTTT.

Only a few counts were recorded for this clonotype. The genes are TRBV5-1 and TRBJ1-2; TRBD1 matches 11 bases. CDR1 is SGHRS, CDR2 YFSETQ, per germline. There are 15 residues in the CDR3. Trimming took 4 bases from V and 2 from J; bases not matched to a gene: 4. The CDR3, as DNA: TGCGCCAGCAGCAAGGGACAGGGGGTGAACTATGGCTACACCTTC. This encodes CASSKGQGVNYGYTF.

This clonotype was counted only a few times. The V gene is TRBV20-1, the J gene TRBJ2-3; TRBD2 agrees at 15 bases. Per germline, CDR1 DFQATT and CDR2 SNEGSKA (reference sequence). There are 15 residues in the CDR3. After removal of 3 bases from V and 5 bases from J, the junction contained 3 bases not matched to a gene. Written as DNA, the CDR3 is TGCAGTGCTAGTGGACTAGCGGGGGGGATAGATACGCAGTATTTT. It codes for CSASGLAGGIDTQYF.